The 12 T cell receptor beta chains given below trace back to one sample, sequenced in a study of T cells in Graves' hyperthyroidism and ophthalmopathy. TCR beta CDR3 region amplification was performed from RNA transcripts. The HTBI primer set drove a first-round RT-PCR of the TCR CDR3. TCRdb used MiXCR to reprocess the multiplex PCR reads, holding one entry per CDR3 protein. The table lists around 270,000 distinct CDR3 sequences, approximately 18% of them singletons. The sample comprised blood. These receptors were taken from a man aged 45-60 years with Graves' ophthalmopathy.

This clonotype was detected a few times. The chain is built from TRBV20-1 and TRBJ1-2; D perhaps matches TRBD1 (6 bases). CDR3 length: 13 residues. Germline V gene sequence: CDR1 DFQATT, CDR2 SNEGSKA (reference sequence). CDR3 sequence reads: CSARDTLGPGYTF. In nucleotides, the CDR3 is TGCAGCGCTCGGGACACTCTGGGGCCTGGCTACACCTTC.

In its sample, this clonotype was seen a few times. The genes are TRBV13 and TRBJ2-3; a weak D match, TRBD1 (5 bases). V gave up 2 bases and J gave up 5 bases, with 11 bases separating them. This CDR3 is built from 14 residues. CDR1 and CDR2 from the germline V gene are PRHDT and FYEKMQ (reference sequence). The CDR3 nucleotides are TGTGCCAGCAGCTTACCCGGGCAGGGAGATACGCAGTATTTT. Residues: CASSLPGQGDTQYF.

V gene TRBV29-1 combines with J gene TRBJ2-7, with 9 bases aligning to TRBD2. After removal of 6 bases from V and 4 bases from J, the junction contained 7 bases not matched to a gene. Germline loops: CDR1 SQVTM, CDR2 ANQGSEA. The CDR3 loop spans 13 amino acids. CDR3 sequence (DNA): TGCAGCGTCCTTACTAGCGGGCCGTACGAGCAGTACTTC. This encodes CSVLTSGPYEQYF.

Details on this clonotype: A much larger clonotype is one base distant, so this may be a read error. The V and J genes are TRBV7-2 and TRBJ2-3; D uncertain. CDR1 is SGHTA and CDR2 is FQGNSA in the germline V gene. The V and J ends lost 4 bases and 5 bases respectively, with 10 bases between them. This CDR3 region has 13 residues. CDR3 region: CASSYAAVDTQYF. CDR3 DNA: TGTGCCAGCAGCTACGCGGCCGTAGATACGCAGTATTTT.

This clonotype was seen a few times. CDR3 loop: CASSFWTNTEAFF. Here the CDR3 DNA reads TGTGCCAGCAGTTTTTGGACGAACACTGAAGCTTTCTTT. This rearrangement joins TRBV28 to TRBJ1-1; D unclear. Per the germline V gene, CDR1 is MDHEN and CDR2 is SYDVKM. The length of the CDR3 is 13 residues. Trimming cost V 3 bases and J 1 base, with 6 bases left between them. Full variable domain (outside the CDR3, taken from reference TRBV28 and TRBJ1-1): DVKVTQSSRYLVKRTGEKVFLECVQDMDHENMFWYRQDPGLGLRLIYFSYDVKMKEKGDIPEGYSVSREKKERFSLILESASTNQTSMYLCASSFWTNTEAFFGQGTRLTVV.

The rearrangement joins TRBV9 to TRBJ1-1, with D unclear. Deletions cut 0 bases from V and 5 bases from J, with 14 bases between. CDR1 SGDLS and CDR2 YYNGEE come from the germline V gene. The CDR3 extends over 15 amino acids. The CDR3 is CASSVVQEPATEAFF. The CDR3 DNA follows: TGTGCCAGCAGCGTAGTCCAGGAGCCCGCGACTGAAGCTTTCTTT.

This clonotype has a single count. The CDR3 DNA reads TGCAGCGTTCCAGGGGTCGAACAAGCCTGGGAGCTGTTTTTT. Residues: CSVPGVEQAWELFF. The genes are TRBV29-1 and TRBJ2-2; D may be TRBD1 (6 bases). Germline loops: CDR1 SQVTM, CDR2 ANQGSEA. Between the trimmed V and J ends, which lost 5 bases and 9 bases, there was a span of 19 bases. CDR3 length: 14 amino acids.

The chain uses TRBV19 and TRBJ1-1, with D unclear. Germline CDR1 LNHDA, CDR2 SQIVND (reference sequence). The CDR3 loop spans 14 amino acids. V gave up 2 bases and J gave up 3 bases, with 10 bases separating them. CDR3 sequence (DNA): TGTGCCAGTAGTATATATCCGAGGGACACTGAAGCTTTCTTT. It is translated as CASSIYPRDTEAFF.

This clonotype was observed a handful of times. J is TRBJ1-1 and V is TRBV28; TRBD1 might be the D (5 bases). V was pared by 7 bases and J by 1 base, with 10 bases between. The V gene's germline CDR1 is MDHEN and CDR2 SYDVKM. The CDR3 is made up of 13 amino acids. CDR3 nucleotides: TGTGCCAGCACCGTCGGGACGAACACTGAAGCTTTCTTT. Its protein product is CASTVGTNTEAFF. The complete variable domain, with remaining parts taken from reference TRBV28 and TRBJ1-1, reads DVKVTQSSRYLVKRTGEKVFLECVQDMDHENMFWYRQDPGLGLRLIYFSYDVKMKEKGDIPEGYSVSREKKERFSLILESASTNQTSMYLCASTVGTNTEAFFGQGTRLTVV.

This clonotype showed up many times. The rearrangement uses TRBV27 and TRBJ2-1; 8 bases match TRBD2. Germline V lookup: CDR1 MNHEY, CDR2 SMNVEV (reference sequence). V shed 0 bases and J 9 bases; nucleotides not matched to a gene: 10. The CDR3 runs to 16 residues. Here the CDR3 reads CASSLSSGRVSGEQFF. The CDR3 region has the DNA TGTGCCAGCAGTTTATCCAGCGGGAGAGTAAGTGGTGAGCAGTTCTTC.

This clonotype was picked up a small number of times. It may be a read error: a sequence one base away is much more abundant. The chain recombines TRBV11-2 with TRBJ2-1, with D possibly TRBD2 on 6 matching bases. CDR3 size: 11 residues. Germline-derived CDR1 and CDR2 are SGHAT and FQNNGV. The CDR3 DNA follows: TGTGTCAGCAGTCACGGGACTCAGCAGTTCTTC. Its protein product is CVSSHGTQQFF.

This clonotype was recorded a few times. CDR3 DNA sequence: TGTGCCAGCAGTTCCCACGACCCGGTTTTCAATCAGCCCCAGCATTTT. Protein sequence: CASSSHDPVFNQPQHF. This sequence joins TRBV27 and TRBJ1-5; D not resolved. The V end was cut by 4 bases, the J end by 3 bases, with 16 bases between. The CDR3 is 16 residues long. Per the germline V gene, CDR1 is MNHEY and CDR2 is SMNVEV (reference sequence).